This TCR beta chain was profiled in a study of Ad26.COV2.S vaccination and SARS-CoV-2 variants. Looking at the study overall: Donor got 5x10^10 or 1x10^11 viral particles of Ad26.COV2.S.

The treatment: roughly 20 received Ad26.COV2.S at low or high dose, single or two shots; several received placebo; per-sample allocation not given. Collection of samples fell on day 63 after the first vaccine or placebo injection. Wuhan-strain SARS-CoV-2 spike was expressed by the Ad26 vector that made up the vaccine. Generated by immunoSEQ multiplex PCR, the TCRdb table keeps only in-frame clones and is missing some. Of 300,000 to 350,000 clones in the sample, 86% were seen once. In this sample, this clone turned up a few times. Antigen unknown. The CDR3 contains 17 residues. The germline CDR1 and CDR2 sequences are SNHLY and FYNNEI. Trimming removed 6 bases from V and 2 bases from J; junction bases left unmatched: 12. Overall study results and limits: While placebo recipients had lower spike-specific TCR breadth, vaccine recipients had more.

The rearrangement joins TRBV2 to TRBJ1-3, with 8 bases fitting TRBD1. The sequencing here drew on peripheral blood, taken in a trial of Ad26.COV2.S vaccine versus placebo. This clonotype was obtained from a person aged 18-60 years who received the Ad26.COV2.S COVID-19 vaccine or a placebo. The CDR3 loop reads CASSLRDRILTGNTIYF. The CDR3 coding sequence is TGTGCCAGCAGCCTCCGGGACAGGATATTGACTGGAAACACCATATATTTT.